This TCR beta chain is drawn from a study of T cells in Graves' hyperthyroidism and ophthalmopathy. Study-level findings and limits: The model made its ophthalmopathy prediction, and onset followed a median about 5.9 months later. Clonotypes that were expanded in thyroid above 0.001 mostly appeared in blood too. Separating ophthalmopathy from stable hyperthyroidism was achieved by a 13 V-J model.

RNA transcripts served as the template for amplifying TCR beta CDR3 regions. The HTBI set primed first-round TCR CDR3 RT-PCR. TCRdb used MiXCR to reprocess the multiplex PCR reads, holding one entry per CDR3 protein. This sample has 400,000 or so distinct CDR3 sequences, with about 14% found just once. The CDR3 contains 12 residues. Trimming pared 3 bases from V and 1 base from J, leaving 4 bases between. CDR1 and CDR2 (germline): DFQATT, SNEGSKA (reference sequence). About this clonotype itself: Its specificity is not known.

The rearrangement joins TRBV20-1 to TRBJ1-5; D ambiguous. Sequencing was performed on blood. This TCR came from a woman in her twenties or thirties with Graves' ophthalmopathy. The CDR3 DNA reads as TGCAGTGCTAGGAAAAGCAATCAGCCCCAGCATTTT. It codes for CSARKSNQPQHF.